Described below is a single T cell receptor beta chain sequence and its context. As yet, its antigen is unknown. This CDR3 is 15 amino acids long. Germline trimming cut 3 bases from V and 5 bases from J; bases unmatched to any gene: 7. From germline, CDR1 is MGHRA and CDR2 YSYEKL. The data were taken from a study of cytomegalovirus exposure and HLA in healthy donors. Study outcomes and limitations: Later work associated roughly 15,000 TCR beta sequences with HLA alleles at 0.05 false discovery rate. A later analysis, which compared TCR beta chains of equal frequency, found the HLA-associated ones more clonally expanded. In a later analysis, V- and J-gene trimming of beta chains associated with a DCLRE1C missense variant, replicated independently.

This PCR relied on a set of 60 Vbeta primers and 13 Jbeta primers. The data were produced by immunoSEQ multiplex PCR, yet TCRdb's version contains in-frame clones alone and is incomplete. The top ten clones hold approximately 1.2% of a sample with roughly 180,000 clones, approximately 80% of them seen once. The chain recombines TRBV4-1 with TRBJ1-5; 7 bases match TRBD1. The origin of this receptor is a boy between 2 and 10 years old in good health and CMV-seronegative. The sample taken for sequencing was PBMCs. The CDR3 is CASSHPGQVYQPQHF. The CDR3 coding sequence is TGCGCCAGCAGCCACCCCGGACAGGTTTATCAGCCCCAGCATTTT.